These 29 T cell receptor beta chains came from one sample sequenced in a study of cytomegalovirus exposure and HLA in healthy donors. Only in-frame clones appear in the TCRdb table, and some are missing; sequencing was by immunoSEQ multiplex PCR. The sample carries about 70,000 clones, approximately 94% recorded once. The specimen sequenced was PBMCs. Receptors were obtained from a young woman in good health and CMV-seropositive.

This chain links TRBV9 with TRBJ2-1, with 9 bases fitting TRBD1. This CDR3 comprises 17 residues. V gave up 3 bases and J gave up 3 bases; unmatched junction bases: 10. Per germline, CDR1 SGDLS and CDR2 YYNGEE. CDR3 amino acids: CASSASPGDRVYNEQFF. The CDR3 DNA follows: TGTGCCAGCAGCGCCTCTCCCGGGGACAGGGTCTACAATGAGCAGTTCTTC. Variable domain in full (rest from reference TRBV9 and TRBJ2-1): DSGVTQTPKHLITATGQRVTLRCSPRSGDLSVYWYQQSLDQGLQFLIQYYNGEERAKGNILERFSAQQFPDLHSELNLSSLELGDSALYFCASSASPGDRVYNEQFFGPGTRLTVL.

The gene calls are TRBV5-4 and TRBJ2-7; 10 nucleotides match TRBD2. Looked up from germline, CDR1 is SGHNT and CDR2 is YYREEE (reference sequence). V was pared by 6 bases and J by 0 bases, with 3 bases of the junction left unmatched. The CDR3 sequence is 14 residues long. The CDR3 reads CASTIAGGSYEQYF. As DNA, the CDR3 is TGTGCCAGCACTATAGCGGGGGGCTCCTACGAGCAGTACTTC. Looking up the rest from reference TRBV5-4 and TRBJ2-7 gives the full variable domain: ETGVTQSPTHLIKTRGQQVTLRCSSQSGHNTVSWYQQALGQGPQFIFQYYREEENGRGNFPPRFSGLQFPNYSSELNVNALELDDSALYLCASTIAGGSYEQYFGPGTRLTVT.

This chain uses TRBV29-1 with TRBJ2-7, with D hard to call. Trimming removed 2 bases at V and 5 bases at J, with 7 bases between. CDR3 length: 11 residues. The germline gives CDR1 SQVTM, CDR2 ANQGSEA. In DNA, the CDR3 is TGCAGCGTTGAACACCGGGACGAGCAGTACTTC. Encoded protein: CSVEHRDEQYF.

In its sample, this clone was seen once. The chain couples TRBV27 to TRBJ1-6, with TRBD1 as a possible D gene (6 bases). Per germline, CDR1 MNHEY and CDR2 SMNVEV (reference sequence). V lost 0 bases and J lost 9, with 12 bases in between. The CDR3 is 15 residues long. The CDR3 region has the DNA TGTGCCAGCAGTTTATCGGCAGGGGCCAGTTCACCCCTCCACTTT. It encodes CASSLSAGASSPLHF.

V gene TRBV5-1 combines with J gene TRBJ1-5; D possibly corresponds to TRBD1 (5 bases). The germline gives CDR1 SGHRS, CDR2 YFSETQ. The CDR3 is 15 residues long. Between the trimmed V and J ends, which lost 4 bases and 6 bases, there was a span of 17 bases. CDR3 bases: TGCGCCAGCAGCCCGCTCGGGGGTGGGGTTCAGCCCCAGCATTTT. Its protein product is CASSPLGGGVQPQHF.

V usage is TRBV6-6 and J usage is TRBJ2-1; 10 bases map to TRBD2. This CDR3 has 13 amino acids. The V and J ends lost 7 bases and 4 bases, in that order; junction bases with no gene match: 1. Germline-derived CDR1 and CDR2 are MNHNY and SVGAGI (reference sequence). CDR3 protein: CASTGLAYNEQFF. CDR3 bases: TGTGCCAGCACGGGACTAGCGTACAATGAGCAGTTCTTC.

The chain couples TRBV6-5 to TRBJ2-7, with D tentatively TRBD2 (6 bases). The CDR3 contains 13 residues. Germline V gene lookup returns CDR1 MNHEY and CDR2 SVGAGI. V lost 1 base, J lost 3 bases, and 7 bases lay in between. In DNA, the CDR3 is TGTGCCAGCAGTTACTACGGGGGCTACGAGCAGTACTTC. It codes for CASSYYGGYEQYF.

The chain has TRBV7-8 and TRBJ1-2, with D perhaps matching TRBD1 (5 bases). V was clipped by 8 bases and J by 5 bases, with 18 bases between them. The CDR3 spans 14 residues. Germline-derived CDR1 and CDR2 are SGHVS and FQNEAQ. The DNA of the CDR3 is TGTGCCAGCGGGACTATCACCTGGGGATATGGCTACACCTTC. Translation gives CASGTITWGYGYTF.

V is TRBV5-4 and J is TRBJ2-7; 7 positions match TRBD1. Per the germline V gene, CDR1 is SGHNT and CDR2 is YYREEE (reference sequence). The CDR3 loop spans 15 amino acids. Germline trimming cut 4 bases from V and 7 bases from J; bases unmatched to any gene: 14. CDR3 bases: TGTGCCAGCAGCCTACCCCCCGACAGGGTCGGGGAGCAGTACTTC. As protein: CASSLPPDRVGEQYF.

This sequence joins TRBV19 and TRBJ2-3; the match to TRBD2 covers 7 bases. The V gene's germline CDR1 is LNHDA and CDR2 SQIVND (reference sequence). The CDR3 extends over 13 amino acids. Trimming cost V 3 bases and J 9 bases; bases outside gene matches: 6. CDR3 sequence (DNA): TGTGCCAGTAGTATTTCGAGGGAGGGGACGCAGTATTTT. It translates to CASSISREGTQYF.

This chain uses TRBV29-1 with TRBJ2-7, with D possibly matching TRBD1 (6 bases). V lost 6 bases, J lost 1 base, and 13 bases lay in between. The CDR3 covers 13 residues. Germline CDR1 and CDR2: SQVTM and ANQGSEA. This CDR3 is CSVRSGESYEQYF. CDR3 bases: TGCAGCGTCCGCTCAGGGGAGTCCTACGAGCAGTACTTC.

This clone ranks as medium-sized (0.01 to 0.1%). The chain is built from TRBV5-1 and TRBJ2-5; 8 bases match TRBD1. Germline CDR1 is SGHRS and CDR2 is YFSETQ. J gave up 2 bases and V 0 bases, and 6 bases lay outside the gene matches. The CDR3 covers 16 residues. The CDR3 reads CASSLGQGHQQETQYF. CDR3 DNA sequence: TGCGCCAGCAGCTTGGGACAGGGGCACCAACAAGAGACCCAGTACTTC. The whole variable domain, filled in from reference TRBV5-1 and TRBJ2-5, reads KAGVTQTPRYLIKTRGQQVTLSCSPISGHRSVSWYQQTPGQGLQFLFEYFSETQRNKGNFPGRFSGRQFSNSRSEMNVSTLELGDSALYLCASSLGQGHQQETQYFGPGTRLLVL.

The chain couples TRBV2 to TRBJ2-1; 7 nucleotides agree with TRBD1. Germline assignment: CDR1 SNHLY and CDR2 FYNNEI. The CDR3 contains 16 residues. V trimming: 2 bases; J trimming: 6 bases; junction bases outside the gene matches: 10. The CDR3 DNA reads TGTGCCAGCAGTGAACGGTGGGGCAGGGGGTCCAATGAGCAGTTCTTC. Its protein product is CASSERWGRGSNEQFF.

The V and J genes are TRBV30 and TRBJ1-1, with D perhaps matching TRBD1 (5 bases). Germline V gene data show CDR1 as GTSNPN and CDR2 as SVGIG (reference sequence). V lost 1 base, J lost 4 bases, and 10 bases lay in between. The CDR3 extends over 13 amino acids. As DNA, the CDR3 is TGTGCCTGGAGTGGGGTCAGGGCCACTGAAGCTTTCTTT. Protein sequence: CAWSGVRATEAFF.

The chain uses TRBV14 and TRBJ2-1; possibly TRBD1 for D (5 bases). From germline, CDR1 is SGHDN and CDR2 FVKESK. Trimming took off 0 bases at V and 1 base at J, with 13 bases between the two ends. The CDR3 extends over 17 amino acids. CDR3 in amino acids: CASSQERRGYSYNEQFF. For the CDR3, the DNA is TGTGCCAGCAGCCAAGAGAGAAGGGGCTATTCCTACAATGAGCAGTTCTTC. Full variable domain (outside the CDR3, taken from reference TRBV14 and TRBJ2-1): EAGVTQFPSHSVIEKGQTVTLRCDPISGHDNLYWYRRVMGKEIKFLLHFVKESKQDESGMPNNRFLAERTGGTYSTLKVQPAELEDSGVYFCASSQERRGYSYNEQFFGPGTRLTVL.

This chain uses TRBV7-9 with TRBJ2-7, with D maybe TRBD1 (5 bases). There are 16 residues in the CDR3. CDR1 SEHNR and CDR2 FQNEAQ come from the germline V gene (reference sequence). With 1 base removed from V and 0 bases from J, the gap between germline ends came to 13 bases. The CDR3 DNA is TGTGCCAGCAGCTTAGGCTTTGACAGCAACTCCTACGAGCAGTACTTC. Translated: CASSLGFDSNSYEQYF.

The count of this clone is one. V gene TRBV6-1 combines with J gene TRBJ2-3, with TRBD1 matching over 10 bases. The CDR3 is 15 residues long. The germline CDR1 and CDR2 sequences are MNHNS and SASEGT. V was pared by 5 bases and J by 1 base, with 3 bases of the junction left unmatched. The CDR3 loop is CASSTDRGRTDTQYF. The CDR3 DNA reads as TGTGCCAGCAGTACAGACAGGGGGCGCACAGATACGCAGTATTTT.

The chain uses TRBV7-2 and TRBJ2-3; possible D gene TRBD2, 6 bases. V was shortened by 5 bases and J by 3 bases, with 12 bases between the two germline ends. Germline assignment: CDR1 SGHTA and CDR2 FQGNSA. This CDR3 region has 14 residues. As DNA, the CDR3 is TGTGCCAGCAGCAGGAGGGTCCAGACAGATACGCAGTATTTT. Translated: CASSRRVQTDTQYF.

This chain joins TRBV4-1 and TRBJ1-5, with TRBD1 matching over 8 bases. Trimming removed 8 bases from V and 4 bases from J; junction bases left unmatched: 19. The CDR3 spans 18 residues. From germline, CDR1 is MGHRA and CDR2 YSYEKL. CDR3: CASSTLQGGGYFNQPQHF. In nucleotides, the CDR3 is TGCGCCAGCTCGACACTACAGGGGGGAGGATACTTTAATCAGCCCCAGCATTTT.

CDR3 amino acids: CASSRDGPTGELFF. The CDR3 coding sequence is TGCGCCAGCAGCCGAGATGGGCCCACCGGGGAGCTGTTTTTT. V gene TRBV4-1 combines with J gene TRBJ2-2; D call uncertain. From germline, CDR1 is MGHRA and CDR2 YSYEKL. The CDR3 loop spans 14 amino acids. Trimming removed 4 bases at V and 4 bases at J, with 10 bases between.

The chain recombines TRBV2 with TRBJ2-1, with 14 bases identical to TRBD2. Germline CDR1 SNHLY, CDR2 FYNNEI. V gave up 5 bases and J gave up 6 bases; unmatched junction bases: 6. The CDR3 has 16 residues. The CDR3 here is CASSLTSGGAGNEQFF. DNA for the CDR3: TGTGCCAGCAGTTTGACTAGCGGGGGGGCCGGCAATGAGCAGTTCTTC.

The genes are TRBV7-9 and TRBJ2-7, with D possibly TRBD2 on 6 matching bases. Germline-derived CDR1 and CDR2 are SEHNR and FQNEAQ (reference sequence). The CDR3 contains 17 residues. Trimming took off 2 bases at V and 0 bases at J, with 17 bases between the two ends. Here the CDR3 DNA reads TGTGCCAGCAGCTTAACTCCCGGGACTTCTAGCTCCTACGAGCAGTACTTC. The encoded protein is CASSLTPGTSSSYEQYF.

The rearrangement links TRBV6-1 to TRBJ2-5; D is perhaps TRBD1 (7 bases). Germline loops: CDR1 MNHNS, CDR2 SASEGT. Trimming pared 7 bases from V and 5 bases from J, leaving 20 bases between. The CDR3 covers 15 residues. CDR3 in amino acids: CASTRRQGRGETQYF. The CDR3 coding sequence is TGTGCCAGCACAAGAAGACAGGGCCGGGGGGAGACCCAGTACTTC.

This rearrangement joins TRBV6-5 to TRBJ2-7, with TRBD1 matching 7 bases. The CDR3 has 12 amino acids. CDR1 is MNHEY and CDR2 is SVGAGI in the germline V gene. V lost 6 bases and J lost 2; bases outside the gene matches: 1. Here the CDR3 reads CASRGQTYEQYF. The DNA of the CDR3 is TGTGCCAGCAGGGGACAGACCTACGAGCAGTACTTC.

The chain uses TRBV6-5 and TRBJ1-1; tentatively, D is TRBD1 (5 bases). The ends were cut back, 5 bases at V and 0 bases at J, with 13 bases in the middle. CDR1 and CDR2 (germline): MNHEY, SVGAGI. This CDR3 contains 15 residues. CDR3 DNA: TGTGCCAGCAGTAAGAGGGACTTTATGAACACTGAAGCTTTCTTT. The encoded protein is CASSKRDFMNTEAFF.

The chain employs TRBV7-2 and TRBJ2-1; the D gene is possibly TRBD2 (6 bases). V lost 5 bases and J lost 2, with 10 bases in between. The CDR3 contains 14 residues. CDR1 and CDR2 from the germline V gene are SGHTA and FQGNSA. This chain's CDR3 is CASSLSGTYNEQFF. As DNA, the CDR3 is TGTGCCAGCAGCCTTAGCGGAACCTACAATGAGCAGTTCTTC.

The V and J genes are TRBV27 and TRBJ1-5, with TRBD1 matching 8 bases. CDR3 size: 13 residues. The germline V gene has CDR1 MNHEY and CDR2 SMNVEV (reference sequence). V gave up 3 bases and J gave up 9 bases; unmatched junction bases: 4. The CDR3 DNA reads as TGTGCCAGCAGTTTCGCAGGGGGCATGCCCCAGCATTTT. Translating it yields CASSFAGGMPQHF.

This chain links TRBV2 with TRBJ1-1, with D possibly TRBD1 on 6 matching bases. Looked up from germline, CDR1 is SNHLY and CDR2 is FYNNEI. This CDR3 spans 18 amino acids. Deletions cut 7 bases from V and 0 bases from J, with 24 bases between. The CDR3 DNA reads TGTGCCAGCATAGGGTTAGACAGGAAAAACTTAATGAACACTGAAGCTTTCTTT. Translation: CASIGLDRKNLMNTEAFF.

The J gene is TRBJ2-5, the V gene TRBV9; 9 nucleotides agree with TRBD1. The CDR3 totals 16 residues. The ends lost 3 bases at V and 5 bases at J; junction bases unmatched: 11. Germline CDR1 is SGDLS and CDR2 is YYNGEE. This CDR3 reads CASSDPQGAPVETQYF. The CDR3 DNA sequence: TGTGCCAGCAGCGACCCACAGGGGGCTCCTGTCGAGACCCAGTACTTC.